The T cell receptor (beta chain) described here comes from a study of OX40 agonist ivuxolimab in advanced cancers. Study as a whole: The dose-escalation group included hepatocellular carcinoma, melanoma, renal cell carcinoma and head and neck cancer.

This CDR3 region has 14 residues. Germline V gene lookup returns CDR1 MGHRA and CDR2 YSYEKL. V lost 1 base and J 7 bases, leaving 13 bases between the germline ends. Sequencing used immunoSEQ multiplex PCR; TCRdb keeps in-frame clones, though not all of them. The sample lists roughly 61,000 clones, approximately 93% occurring once. This chain connects TRBV4-1 to TRBJ1-2; weak D call: TRBD1 (5 bases). The sequencing here drew on CD4+ or CD8+ T cells sorted from blood, taken in a trial of the OX40 agonist ivuxolimab. The TCR was taken from an adult with an advanced solid tumor such as melanoma, head and neck, liver or kidney cancer. CDR3 sequence reads: CASSQVGGLGGYTF. The DNA of the CDR3 is TGCGCCAGCAGCCAAGTCGGGGGGTTGGGTGGCTACACCTTC.